Here is one T cell receptor (beta chain) with its context. Its target is not known. The entry originates in a study of T cell repertoires in cytomegalovirus infection. About the research overall: It was the public TCR beta signatures that indicated both CMV infection and matching HLA type. The study, taken as a whole, reports: Identification of carriers of CMV plus the relevant HLA was performed using cumulative public TCR beta family frequency. Ex vivo, HLA-C-restricted CMV-specific TCR beta clonotypes prevailed over the rest of the response.

The germline V gene has CDR1 MNHEY and CDR2 SVGEGT. The CDR3 covers 15 residues. V was pared by 4 bases and J by 5 bases, with 4 bases of the junction left unmatched. MiXCR, applied by TCRdb to the reads, yields one record per CDR3 protein. Among about 68,000 distinct CDR3 sequences, 20% to 25% were seen once, and the ten largest hold roughly 80%. The chain employs TRBV6-2 or TRBV6-3 and TRBJ2-5; TRBD2 aligns across 13 bases. The receptor comes from a human donor in good health (CMV status not recorded). Some clones in this sample may be carry-over from other donors' samples. The specimen sequenced was PBMCs, sequenced either directly or after in vitro stimulation (not recorded which). The CDR3 protein is CASSWTSGSAETQYF. The CDR3 DNA sequence: TGTGCCAGCAGTTGGACTAGCGGGAGTGCGGAGACCCAGTACTTC.